Shown below are 29 T cell receptor beta chains from a single sample sequenced in a study of shared clonotypes between healthy human individuals. The assay was immunoSEQ multiplex PCR, and TCRdb's table has in-frame clones only and misses some. This sample yields roughly 1,500,000 clones, of which 97% to 99% are seen a single time; about 0.35% belongs to the top ten. Sequenced sample: naive CD4+ T cells sorted from blood. The subset: CD45RA+ positively selected. The receptors were sampled from a young man in good health.

The chain combines TRBV7-9 with TRBJ2-2, with unresolved D. V lost 2 bases, J lost 2 bases, and 9 bases lay in between. The CDR3 runs to 15 residues. Germline CDR1 SEHNR, CDR2 FQNEAQ (reference sequence). This CDR3 reads CASSLLGFNTGELFF. The CDR3 nucleotides are TGTGCCAGCAGCTTATTGGGGTTCAACACCGGGGAGCTGTTTTTT.

The V gene is TRBV7-9, the J gene TRBJ1-4; tentative D call: TRBD1 (5 bases). Per germline, CDR1 SEHNR and CDR2 FQNEAQ (reference sequence). The CDR3 runs 14 residues. V was trimmed by 2 bases and J by 5 bases, leaving 9 bases between them. This CDR3 reads CASSLIGANEKLFF. The CDR3 DNA reads TGTGCCAGCAGCTTAATAGGGGCCAATGAAAAACTGTTTTTT.

This sequence joins TRBV7-9 and TRBJ1-1; unclear D gene. The CDR3 length is 13 residues. The germline V gene has CDR1 SEHNR and CDR2 FQNEAQ (reference sequence). V was pared by 2 bases and J by 1 base, with 5 bases between. The CDR3 sequence is CASSLFGNTEAFF. CDR3 DNA sequence: TGTGCCAGCAGCTTATTCGGGAACACTGAAGCTTTCTTT.

The chain has TRBV5-4 and TRBJ2-7, with no clear D. The germline V gene has CDR1 SGHNT and CDR2 YYREEE (reference sequence). Between the trimmed V and J ends, which lost 4 bases and 2 bases, there was a span of 13 bases. This CDR3 spans 14 amino acids. The CDR3 region is CASSPPTSTYEQYF. Written as DNA, the CDR3 is TGTGCCAGCAGCCCACCGACATCTACCTACGAGCAGTACTTC.

This rearrangement joins TRBV5-6 to TRBJ2-7; D not resolved. The CDR3 length is 13 residues. Per germline, CDR1 SGHDT and CDR2 YYEEEE. Trimming cost V 3 bases and J 2 bases, with 9 bases left between them. CDR3 loop: CASSSVGTYEQYF. Here the CDR3 DNA reads TGTGCCAGCAGCTCAGTGGGAACCTACGAGCAGTACTTC.

This rearrangement joins TRBV6-1 to TRBJ2-1; 9 positions agree with TRBD1. Germline V gives CDR1 MNHNS, CDR2 SASEGT. The CDR3 has 14 amino acids. V trimming: 8 bases; J trimming: 7 bases; junction bases outside the gene matches: 9. CDR3 sequence reads: CASGGGQGQNEQFF. CDR3 DNA: TGTGCCAGCGGAGGGGGACAGGGACAAAATGAGCAGTTCTTC.

This clone was detected only once. V usage is TRBV5-5 and J usage is TRBJ2-7; 12 bases are a match to TRBD2. V gave up 0 bases and J gave up 6 bases; unmatched junction bases: 10. This CDR3 has 17 amino acids. Germline values: CDR1 SGHKS, CDR2 YYEKEE (reference sequence). The CDR3 sequence is CASSLGLAGDLSGEQYF. In DNA, the CDR3 is TGTGCCAGCAGCTTGGGACTAGCGGGAGACTTATCGGGCGAGCAGTACTTC. Drawing the rest from reference TRBV5-5 and TRBJ2-7, the complete variable domain is DAGVTQSPTHLIKTRGQQVTLRCSPISGHKSVSWYQQVLGQGPQFIFQYYEKEERGRGNFPDRFSARQFPNYSSELNVNALLLGDSALYLCASSLGLAGDLSGEQYFGPGTRLTVT.

The chain uses TRBV10-3 and TRBJ1-1; no definite D call. With 2 bases removed from V and 11 bases from J, the gap between germline ends came to 12 bases. In germline, CDR1 is ENHRY, CDR2 SYGVKD. The CDR3 runs to 12 residues. The CDR3 loop reads CAISEVPTTAFF. CDR3 bases: TGTGCCATCAGTGAGGTCCCAACAACGGCTTTCTTT.

This clone was recorded only once. V usage is TRBV7-2 and J usage is TRBJ1-1; D unresolved. This CDR3 has 14 residues. The germline V gene encodes CDR1 SGHTA and CDR2 FQGNSA. Trimming cost V 2 bases and J 1 base, with 8 bases left between them. The CDR3 reads CASSLLGANTEAFF. CDR3 DNA: TGTGCCAGCAGCTTACTCGGAGCGAACACTGAAGCTTTCTTT.

This chain uses TRBV5-1 with TRBJ2-1; maybe TRBD2 (5 bases). Germline lookup yields CDR1 SGHRS and CDR2 YFSETQ. V was cut by 4 bases and J by 0 bases, with 14 bases left in between. This CDR3 is 16 amino acids long. CDR3 residues: CASSLGVPSSYNEQFF. The CDR3 DNA follows: TGCGCCAGCAGCCTCGGGGTACCGAGCTCCTACAATGAGCAGTTCTTC.

V is TRBV28 and J is TRBJ1-4; a possible D gene is TRBD1 (5 bases). The ends were cut back, 5 bases at V and 7 bases at J, with 17 bases in the middle. The CDR3 loop spans 15 amino acids. The germline V gene encodes CDR1 MDHEN and CDR2 SYDVKM. The CDR3 nucleotides read TGTGCCAGCAGTCCCACGGGGGGGAGGGCTGAAAAACTGTTTTTT. Its translation is CASSPTGGRAEKLFF.

For this clone: In the same sample, other DNA sequences code for this CDR3. This chain connects TRBV7-9 to TRBJ2-7; 9 positions agree with TRBD1. V dropped 3 bases and J dropped 6; count of bases not matched to a gene: 3. The CDR3 contains 13 residues. Germline CDR1 SEHNR, CDR2 FQNEAQ (reference sequence). CDR3 amino acids: CASSLDRGGEQYF. DNA for the CDR3: TGTGCCAGCAGCTTGGACAGGGGTGGCGAGCAGTACTTC.

This clone was counted once. The chain links TRBV9 to TRBJ2-7; 9 bases match TRBD1. CDR3 length: 15 residues. CDR1 and CDR2 (germline): SGDLS, YYNGEE. The ends lost 0 bases at V and 2 bases at J; junction bases unmatched: 3. CDR3 nucleotide sequence: TGTGCCAGCAGCGTAGACGGACAGGGGCCCTACGAGCAGTACTTC. This gives the protein CASSVDGQGPYEQYF.

CDR3 in DNA: TGCAGTGGGACAGGCGACACTGAAGCTTTCTTT. Amino acid sequence: CSGTGDTEAFF. The V call is TRBV20-1, the J call TRBJ1-1; 7 bases are a match to TRBD1. Germline values: CDR1 DFQATT, CDR2 SNEGSKA (reference sequence). This CDR3 is 11 amino acids long. Trimming at V came to 7 bases and at J to 3 bases, leaving 2 bases not matched to a gene.

The chain uses TRBV27 and TRBJ2-7, with 9 bases fitting TRBD1. Losses at the gene ends were 3 bases for V and 6 bases for J; bases not matched to a gene: 6. CDR1 is MNHEY, CDR2 SMNVEV, per germline (reference sequence). The CDR3 extends over 14 amino acids. CDR3 DNA: TGTGCCAGCAGTTTTCGACAGGGGGTAGGCGAGCAGTACTTC. It translates to CASSFRQGVGEQYF.

The chain combines TRBV27 with TRBJ2-5, with D unresolved. The CDR3 consists of 13 residues. Germline CDR1 is MNHEY and CDR2 is SMNVEV (reference sequence). V shed 2 bases and J shed 5 bases, with 9 bases lying between them. DNA for the CDR3: TGTGCCAGCAGTTTACGGCGTGAGGAGACCCAGTACTTC. Residues: CASSLRREETQYF.

The V and J genes are TRBV7-3 and TRBJ2-1; a weak D match, TRBD2 (6 bases). The CDR3 covers 14 residues. Trimming took off 9 bases at V and 8 bases at J, with 20 bases between the two ends. Germline lookup yields CDR1 SGHTA and CDR2 FQGTGA. The CDR3 nucleotides read TGTGCCAGTCCTTCGGGACTCACCACCGATGAGCAGTTCTTC. Residues: CASPSGLTTDEQFF.

This chain links TRBV7-9 with TRBJ1-1, with D unclear. The germline gives CDR1 SEHNR, CDR2 FQNEAQ (reference sequence). This CDR3 has 12 amino acids. Trimming cost V 3 bases and J 5 bases, with 7 bases left between them. The CDR3 region has the DNA TGTGCCAGCAGCTTGGGGATAACTGAAGCTTTCTTT. Amino acids: CASSLGITEAFF.

The genes are TRBV6-5 and TRBJ1-1, with no clear D. This CDR3 is 13 amino acids long. V gave up 4 bases and J gave up 1 base, with 7 bases separating them. Germline V CDR1 and CDR2: MNHEY, SVGAGI. The CDR3 DNA follows: TGTGCCAGCAGTTCCTTTGGGAACACTGAAGCTTTCTTT. The encoded protein is CASSSFGNTEAFF.

The chain couples TRBV7-8 to TRBJ2-7; weak D call: TRBD1 (5 bases). The V end was cut by 5 bases, the J end by 2 bases, with 13 bases between. This CDR3 has 14 residues. The germline CDR1 and CDR2 sequences are SGHVS and FQNEAQ. The CDR3 here is CASSRGWGPYEQYF. The CDR3 DNA follows: TGTGCCAGCAGCCGAGGTTGGGGCCCCTACGAGCAGTACTTC. The full variable domain, completed using reference TRBV7-8 and TRBJ2-7, is GAGVSQSPRYKVAKRGQDVALRCDPISGHVSLFWYQQALGQGPEFLTYFQNEAQLDKSGLPSDRFFAERPEGSVSTLKIQRTQQEDSAVYLCASSRGWGPYEQYFGPGTRLTVT.

V and J are TRBV7-8 and TRBJ2-1, with TRBD2 matching over 14 bases. The ends lost 5 bases at V and 9 bases at J; junction bases unmatched: 9. Germline V lookup: CDR1 SGHVS, CDR2 FQNEAQ. This CDR3 is 16 amino acids long. CDR3 amino acids: CASSLGLAGGLGEQFF. CDR3 coding DNA: TGTGCCAGCAGCCTCGGACTAGCGGGAGGATTGGGTGAGCAGTTCTTC.

The table lists this clone with a few counts. This sequence joins TRBV5-5 and TRBJ1-5; D unresolved. This CDR3 has 13 residues. Germline CDR1 SGHKS, CDR2 YYEKEE (reference sequence). The V end was cut by 0 bases, the J end by 2 bases, with 3 bases between. Written as DNA, the CDR3 is TGTGCCAGCAGCTTGGTGGGCAATCAGCCCCAGCATTTT. Amino acid sequence: CASSLVGNQPQHF.

V and J are TRBV7-2 and TRBJ1-1; the D is unclear. The germline V and J ends were trimmed by 3 bases and 5 bases, with 4 bases remaining between them. There are 11 residues in the CDR3. Germline V gene sequence: CDR1 SGHTA, CDR2 FQGNSA. Here the CDR3 reads CASSLTTEAFF. In DNA, the CDR3 is TGTGCCAGCAGCTTGACGACTGAAGCTTTCTTT.

Note on this clone: The same CDR3 can be traced to other DNA sequences in this sample. This chain joins TRBV4-1 and TRBJ1-2; D is unresolved. Between the trimmed V and J ends, which lost 0 bases and 4 bases, there was a span of 9 bases. This CDR3 has 14 amino acids. Germline V gene sequence: CDR1 MGHRA, CDR2 YSYEKL. The CDR3 is CASSQDEGSYGYTF. The CDR3, as DNA: TGCGCCAGCAGCCAAGATGAGGGTAGCTATGGCTACACCTTC.

The genes are TRBV9 and TRBJ1-4; D uncertain. Germline CDR1 is SGDLS and CDR2 is YYNGEE. The V and J ends lost 4 bases and 6 bases respectively, with 10 bases between them. The CDR3 loop spans 13 amino acids. For the CDR3, the DNA is TGTGCCAGCAGCTTGGACGAGGATGAAAAACTGTTTTTT. It encodes CASSLDEDEKLFF. Filled out from reference TRBV9 and TRBJ1-4, the complete variable domain reads DSGVTQTPKHLITATGQRVTLRCSPRSGDLSVYWYQQSLDQGLQFLIQYYNGEERAKGNILERFSAQQFPDLHSELNLSSLELGDSALYFCASSLDEDEKLFFGSGTQLSVL.

V usage is TRBV5-1 and J usage is TRBJ1-5; 7 bases line up with TRBD1. Losses at the gene ends were 4 bases for V and 1 base for J; bases not matched to a gene: 5. The germline gives CDR1 SGHRS, CDR2 YFSETQ. The CDR3 has 15 residues. The CDR3 loop is CASSPGGQSNQPQHF. The CDR3 region has the DNA TGCGCCAGCAGCCCGGGGGGACAGAGCAATCAGCCCCAGCATTTT. Full variable domain (missing parts from reference TRBV5-1 and TRBJ1-5): KAGVTQTPRYLIKTRGQQVTLSCSPISGHRSVSWYQQTPGQGLQFLFEYFSETQRNKGNFPGRFSGRQFSNSRSEMNVSTLELGDSALYLCASSPGGQSNQPQHFGDGTRLSIL.

The V gene is TRBV5-1, the J gene TRBJ2-1, with 8 bases fitting TRBD1. This CDR3 contains 15 residues. V trimming: 3 bases; J trimming: 5 bases; junction bases outside the gene matches: 7. The germline gives CDR1 SGHRS, CDR2 YFSETQ. CDR3 region: CASSSGQGGNNEQFF. The CDR3 nucleotides read TGCGCCAGCAGCTCAGGACAGGGCGGAAACAATGAGCAGTTCTTC.

CDR3 sequence reads: CTSSQAKREGKEQYF. In nucleotides, the CDR3 is TGCACCAGCAGCCAAGCCAAGCGGGAGGGCAAGGAGCAGTACTTC. V and J are TRBV1 and TRBJ2-7; TRBD2 is the table's D call and was not checked against the DNA. TRBV1 is a pseudogene locus. The CDR3 is 15 amino acids.

This sequence joins TRBV5-5 and TRBJ2-1, with TRBD2 matching 14 bases. CDR3 size: 17 residues. Germline values: CDR1 SGHKS, CDR2 YYEKEE (reference sequence). Losses at the gene ends were 4 bases for V and 8 bases for J; bases not matched to a gene: 11. The CDR3 protein is CASSPRLAGGSEDEQFF. In DNA, the CDR3 is TGTGCCAGCAGCCCGCGACTAGCGGGAGGGTCCGAGGATGAGCAGTTCTTC. The full variable domain, rest sourced from reference TRBV5-5 and TRBJ2-1, is DAGVTQSPTHLIKTRGQQVTLRCSPISGHKSVSWYQQVLGQGPQFIFQYYEKEERGRGNFPDRFSARQFPNYSSELNVNALLLGDSALYLCASSPRLAGGSEDEQFFGPGTRLTVL.